The 18 T cell receptor beta chains below were found in one sample sequenced in a study of CD8+ T cells in alopecia areata. Sequencing used cDNA as its template, made by extracting RNA and reverse transcribing it. Libraries were prepared by immunoSEQ multiplex PCR; TCRdb keeps only in-frame clonotypes and omits some of them. The repertoire includes approximately 210,000 clones, 40% to 45% of them detected once, and roughly 2.6% sits in the top ten. Treatment indicated: oral pan-JAK inhibitor, 5-10 mg twice daily. Source: CD4+ T cells sorted from blood, taken at roughly week 38, from a patient treated with tofacitinib. The receptor source for this set is a human donor with alopecia areata.

The J gene is TRBJ2-5, the V gene TRBV4-3; no clear D gene. Germline assignment: CDR1 LGHNA and CDR2 YSLEER. V lost 1 base and J 4 bases, leaving 4 bases between the germline ends. The CDR3 has 12 residues. The CDR3 loop is CASSQGGETQYF. DNA of the CDR3: TGCGCCAGCAGCCAAGGAGGAGAGACCCAGTACTTC.

This clone was seen more than once but under ten times. The chain uses TRBV28 and TRBJ2-2, with 7 bases identical to TRBD1. Per germline, CDR1 MDHEN and CDR2 SYDVKM. CDR3 length equals 16 residues. Trimming removed 4 bases from V and 1 base from J; junction bases left unmatched: 6. The CDR3: CASSWSPGGNTGELFF. CDR3 nucleotide sequence: TGTGCCAGCAGTTGGTCCCCAGGGGGGAACACCGGGGAGCTGTTTTTT.

The chain uses TRBV7-9 and TRBJ1-5; D is perhaps TRBD1 (6 bases). Germline V gene sequence: CDR1 SEHNR, CDR2 FQNEAQ (reference sequence). Trimming pared 2 bases from V and 2 bases from J, leaving 7 bases between. The length of the CDR3 is 14 residues. The CDR3 coding sequence is TGTGCCAGCAGCTTAAAGGGGGGCAATCAGCCCCAGCATTTT. Translated: CASSLKGGNQPQHF. Together with reference TRBV7-9 and TRBJ1-5, the CDR3 gives the full variable domain: DTGVSQNPRHKITKRGQNVTFRCDPISEHNRLYWYRQTLGQGPEFLTYFQNEAQLEKSRLLSDRFSAERPKGSFSTLEIQRTEQGDSAMYLCASSLKGGNQPQHFGDGTRLSIL.

The table lists this clone with many counts. Additional DNA sequences in this sample encode the identical CDR3. This chain's CDR3 is CASSFFQRTEAFF. Here the CDR3 DNA reads TGTGCCAGCAGCTTCTTCCAAAGAACTGAAGCTTTCTTT. J is TRBJ1-1 and V is TRBV7-9; D gene unclear. CDR1 is SEHNR, CDR2 FQNEAQ, per germline (reference sequence). Trimming pared 3 bases from V and 5 bases from J, leaving 10 bases between. This CDR3 contains 13 residues.

This clone was recorded a few times. The V call is TRBV7-3, the J call TRBJ2-2, with a possible D match to TRBD1 (6 bases). The CDR3 is 16 residues long. Deletions cut 4 bases from V and 6 bases from J, with 18 bases between. CDR1 and CDR2 (germline): SGHTA, FQGTGA. This chain's CDR3 is CASSWGQGLVPGELFF. CDR3 nucleotide sequence: TGTGCCAGCAGCTGGGGGCAGGGGTTGGTCCCCGGGGAGCTGTTTTTT.

The chain is built from TRBV7-2 and TRBJ2-1; D may be TRBD1 or TRBD2 (5 bases each). V lost 5 bases and J lost 4, with 12 bases in between. There are 14 residues in the CDR3. The V gene's germline CDR1 is SGHTA and CDR2 FQGNSA. CDR3 loop: CASSEGWGYNEQFF. The DNA of the CDR3 is TGTGCCAGCAGCGAGGGGTGGGGATACAATGAGCAGTTCTTC.

This clone came up many times. The chain joins TRBV9 to TRBJ2-5; tentative D call: TRBD2 (6 bases). Germline V gene lookup returns CDR1 SGDLS and CDR2 YYNGEE. There are 14 residues in the CDR3. V was pared by 3 bases and J by 4 bases, with 13 bases between. The CDR3 loop is CASSARGTGETQYF. The CDR3 DNA sequence: TGTGCCAGCAGCGCACGGGGGACGGGAGAGACCCAGTACTTC.

The chain joins TRBV7-2 to TRBJ2-1; 10 nucleotides line up with TRBD2. Germline loops: CDR1 SGHTA, CDR2 FQGNSA. The CDR3 covers 13 residues. With V trimmed by 5 bases and J by 15 bases, 10 bases remained unmatched. The CDR3, as DNA: TGTGCCAGCAGCCTGCGCCTAGCGGGAGAGGGGTTCTTC. Translating it yields CASSLRLAGEGFF.

The V gene is TRBV23-1, the J gene TRBJ1-1, with 7 nucleotides matching TRBD1. TRBV23-1 is designated an ORF whose function remains uncertain. This CDR3 has 16 residues. The V gene end was trimmed by 6 bases and the J gene end by 0 bases; junction bases not matched to a gene: 10. The CDR3 here is CASSEGATGVNTEAFF. CDR3 DNA sequence: TGCGCCAGCAGCGAGGGGGCGACGGGGGTGAACACTGAAGCTTTCTTT.

The chain couples TRBV10-3 to TRBJ2-1, with D possibly TRBD2 on 6 matching bases. Germline assignment: CDR1 ENHRY and CDR2 SYGVKD. V was clipped by 4 bases and J by 8 bases, with 9 bases between them. The CDR3 totals 12 residues. The CDR3, as DNA: TGTGCCATCAGTGGGAGGGGTGATGAGCAGTTCTTC. Its protein product is CAISGRGDEQFF.

The CDR3 DNA sequence: TGCGCCAGCAGCCCTGGGGCCTACTATGGCTACACCTTC. It encodes CASSPGAYYGYTF. The chain employs TRBV5-1 and TRBJ1-2, with D tentatively TRBD1 (5 bases). The V end lost 4 bases, the J end lost 3 bases, and 10 bases lay between the germline ends. The CDR3 has 13 residues. Germline V CDR1 and CDR2: SGHRS, YFSETQ.

The V gene is TRBV13, the J gene TRBJ2-7; 12 bases agree with TRBD2. Germline V gene lookup returns CDR1 PRHDT and CDR2 FYEKMQ (reference sequence). The CDR3 length is 16 residues. V was pared by 0 bases and J by 3 bases, with 3 bases of the junction left unmatched. CDR3 nucleotide sequence: TGTGCCAGCAGCTTAGGGACTAGCGGGAGAAACTACGAGCAGTACTTC. Translation gives CASSLGTSGRNYEQYF.

Worth noting for this clone: A junction end diverges from the germline sequence, so it may reflect a read error. CDR3 in DNA: TGCGCCAGCAGCTTGTTTCGAGAGGTGGAGGGTGTTTTT. It translates to CASSLFREVEGVF. V usage is TRBV5-1 and J usage is TRBJ2-3, with D maybe TRBD2 (6 bases). Germline-derived CDR1 and CDR2 are SGHRS and YFSETQ. This CDR3 has 13 amino acids. The whole variable domain, filled in from reference TRBV5-1 and TRBJ2-3, reads KAGVTQTPRYLIKTRGQQVTLSCSPISGHRSVSWYQQTPGQGLQFLFEYFSETQRNKGNFPGRFSGRQFSNSRSEMNVSTLELGDSALYLCASSLFREVEGVFGPGTRLTVL.

The V gene is TRBV27, the J gene TRBJ2-3; a weak D match, TRBD2 (5 bases). The CDR3 is 13 amino acids. Trimming left V 3 bases short and J 4 bases short, with 8 bases between. The germline gives CDR1 MNHEY, CDR2 SMNVEV (reference sequence). CDR3 residues: CASSLELADTQYF. The CDR3, as DNA: TGTGCCAGCAGTTTGGAACTAGCAGATACGCAGTATTTT.

This clone has just one count. The chain is built from TRBV4-2 and TRBJ2-5; 7 bases line up with TRBD2. V shed 0 bases and J 5 bases; nucleotides not matched to a gene: 9. CDR1 LGHNA and CDR2 YNFKEQ come from the germline V gene. CDR3 size: 16 residues. CDR3 nucleotides: TGTGCCAGCAGCCAAGATCAGGGCAGGGAGGGGGAGACCCAGTACTTC. Translating gives CASSQDQGREGETQYF.

This clone was observed a handful of times. Other DNA sequences in this specimen translate into the identical CDR3. The chain joins TRBV6-1 to TRBJ2-3; D is ambiguous. This CDR3 is built from 12 residues. Per the germline V gene, CDR1 is MNHNS and CDR2 is SASEGT. Deletions cut 7 bases from V and 2 bases from J, with 7 bases between. In nucleotides, the CDR3 is TGTGCCAGCACAGGTTCCACAGATACGCAGTATTTT. It yields the protein CASTGSTDTQYF.

This clone was seen a handful of times. The chain carries TRBV11-3 and TRBJ2-7; TRBD1 matches 12 bases. Germline V CDR1 and CDR2: SGHNT, YENEEA. V lost 8 bases and J lost 7; bases outside the gene matches: 9. CDR3 length equals 14 residues. CDR3: CASAPGQGAREQYF. The CDR3 bases are TGTGCCAGCGCACCGGGACAGGGGGCGAGGGAGCAGTACTTC.

The CDR3 region has the DNA TGTGCCAGCAGCGTATTAACGACCGGGGAGCTGTTTTTT. The encoded protein is CASSVLTTGELFF. The chain combines TRBV9 with TRBJ2-2; D ambiguous. The CDR3 spans 13 residues. The V and J ends lost 1 base and 5 bases respectively, with 6 bases between them. Germline V CDR1 and CDR2: SGDLS, YYNGEE.